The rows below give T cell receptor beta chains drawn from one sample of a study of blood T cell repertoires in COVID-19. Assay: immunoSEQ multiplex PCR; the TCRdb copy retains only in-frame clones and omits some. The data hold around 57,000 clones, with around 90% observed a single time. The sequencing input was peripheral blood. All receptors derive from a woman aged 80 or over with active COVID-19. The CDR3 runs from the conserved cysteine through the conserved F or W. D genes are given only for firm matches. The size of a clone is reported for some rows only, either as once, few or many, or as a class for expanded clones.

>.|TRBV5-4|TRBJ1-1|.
TGTGCCAGCAGCTTAAACAGGGAGGGTACTGAAGCTTTCTTT
CASSLNREGTEAFF
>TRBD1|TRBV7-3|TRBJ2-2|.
TGTGCCAGCAGCTTAGGACAGGGTGGGACCGCCGGGGAGCTGTTTTTT
CASSLGQGGTAGELFF
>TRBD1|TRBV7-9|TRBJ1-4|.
TGTGCCAGCAGCAAGGGGACAGGGAGGGGGAAACTGTTTTTT
CASSKGTGRGKLFF
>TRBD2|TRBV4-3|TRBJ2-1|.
TGCGCCAGCAGTCTAGCGGGGGGTTACAATGAGCAGTTCTTC
CASSLAGGYNEQFF
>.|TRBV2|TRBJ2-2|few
TGTGCCAGCAGGGCCTTCACCGGGGAGCTGTTTTTT
CASRAFTGELFF
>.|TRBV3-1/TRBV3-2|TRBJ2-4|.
TGTGCCAGCAGCCATACTGAAGCCAAAAACATTCAGTACTTC
CASSHTEAKNIQYF
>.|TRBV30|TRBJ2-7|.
TGTGCCTGGAGTGGTGGGGCGGGGACCTACGAGCAGTACTTC
CAWSGGAGTYEQYF
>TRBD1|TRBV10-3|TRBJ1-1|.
TGTGCCGTACGGGACAGGGGGCCTGAAGCTTTCTTT
CAVRDRGPEAFF
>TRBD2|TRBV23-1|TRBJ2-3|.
TGCGCTCACACGGGCAGCATTGGGCTAGCGGGGGGGGCAGATACGCAGTATTTT
CAHTGSIGLAGGADTQYF
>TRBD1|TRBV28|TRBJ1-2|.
TGTGCCAGCAGTCCCGGGACAGGTTATTATAACTATGGCTACACCTTC
CASSPGTGYYNYGYTF
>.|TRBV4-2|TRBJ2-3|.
TGTGCCAGCGGCGACAGGAGCACAGATACGCAGTATTTT
CASGDRSTDTQYF
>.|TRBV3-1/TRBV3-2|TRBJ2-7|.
TGTGCCAGCTCCGGGGGGCCCGTCTACGAGCAGTACTTC
CASSGGPVYEQYF
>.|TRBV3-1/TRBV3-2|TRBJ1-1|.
TGTGCCAGCAGCCAAGTAGCCCCCGGTGAAGCTTTCTTT
CASSQVAPGEAFF
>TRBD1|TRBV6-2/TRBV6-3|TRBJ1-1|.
TGTGCCAGCAGTCCGACAGGGAGGAACCCTGAAGCTTTCTTT
CASSPTGRNPEAFF
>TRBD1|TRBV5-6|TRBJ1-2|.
TGTGCCAGCAGCTTGGGACAGGGGGCGAGTGGCTACACCTTC
CASSLGQGASGYTF
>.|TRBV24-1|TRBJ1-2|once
TGTGCCACCAGTGAGTACGACTTTAACTATGGCTACACCTTC
CATSEYDFNYGYTF
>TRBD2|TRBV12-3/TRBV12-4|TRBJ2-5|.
TGTGCCAGTACGTGGGCGGGAGGAGAGACCCAGTACTTC
CASTWAGGETQYF
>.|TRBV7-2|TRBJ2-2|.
TGTGCCAGCAGCCCACCGGGACAGAACACCGGGGAGCTGTTTTTT
CASSPPGQNTGELFF
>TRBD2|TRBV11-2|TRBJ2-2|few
TGTGCCAGCGGCCCGGGACTACCCACCGGGGAGCTGTTTTTT
CASGPGLPTGELFF
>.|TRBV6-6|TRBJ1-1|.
TGTGCCAGCAGTTCACATATGACAGGCGCCAACACTGAAGCTTTCTTT
CASSSHMTGANTEAFF
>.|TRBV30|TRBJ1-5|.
TGTGCCTGGAGTACAGGGTTGTGGCAGCCCCAGCATTTT
CAWSTGLWQPQHF
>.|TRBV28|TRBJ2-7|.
TGTGCCAGCAGTTTTCCCCAGGGATACGAGCAGTACTTC
CASSFPQGYEQYF
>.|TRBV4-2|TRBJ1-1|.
TGTGCCAGCAGCCAAGTTGGCATAACGAACACTGAAGCTTTCTTT
CASSQVGITNTEAFF
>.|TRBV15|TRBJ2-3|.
TGTGCCACCAGCAGAGATCGGCAGCGGGTCACAGATACGCAGTATTTT
CATSRDRQRVTDTQYF
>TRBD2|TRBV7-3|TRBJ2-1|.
TGTGCCAGCAGCCCGGGACTAGCGGGGGTCAATGAGCAGTTCTTC
CASSPGLAGVNEQFF
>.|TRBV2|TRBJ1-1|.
TGTGCCAGCAGTGTAAACACTGAAGCTTTCTTT
CASSVNTEAFF
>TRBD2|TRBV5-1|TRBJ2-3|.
TGCGCCAGCAGCTTGGGGGCGGGAGTTGGGGATACGCAGTATTTT
CASSLGAGVGDTQYF
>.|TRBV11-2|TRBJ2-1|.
TGTGCCAGCAGCCCTAGTGCGGGAAGCCTTGGGCATGAGCAGTTCTTC
CASSPSAGSLGHEQFF
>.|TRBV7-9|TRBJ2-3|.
TGTGCCAGCAGCTTAGTAACTACCCTCCGGACAGATACGCAGTATTTT
CASSLVTTLRTDTQYF
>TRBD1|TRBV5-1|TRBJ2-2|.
TGCGCCAGCAGCTTTCCCCCCGGGACAGGCGACACCGGGGAGCTGTTTTTT
CASSFPPGTGDTGELFF
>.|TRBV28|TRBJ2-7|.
TGTGCCAGCAGTTTATTAGTTGAGGGCCAGTACTTC
CASSLLVEGQYF
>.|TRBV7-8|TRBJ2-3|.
TGTGCCAGCAGCGGCAGGGGAAGGGGCACAGATACGCAGTATTTT
CASSGRGRGTDTQYF
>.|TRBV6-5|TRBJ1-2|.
TGTGCCAGCAGTTACTCAGCCAACAGGGAAGGCTACACCTTC
CASSYSANREGYTF
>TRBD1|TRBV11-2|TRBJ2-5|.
TGTGCCAGCAGCTTAGTAAGAGGGGGCGAGACCCAGTACTTC
CASSLVRGGETQYF
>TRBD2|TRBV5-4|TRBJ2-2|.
TGTGCCAGCAGCGGAAGCGGGGGGGCAGCGACCGGGGAGCTGTTTTTT
CASSGSGGAATGELFF
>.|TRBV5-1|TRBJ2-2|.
TGCGCCAGCAGCTTGCTGGCGGGGGCTAACACCGGGGAGCTGTTTTTT
CASSLLAGANTGELFF
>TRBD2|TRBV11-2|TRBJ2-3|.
TGTGCCAGCAGCTTATTAGCGGGGGCCTTCACAGATACGCAGTATTTT
CASSLLAGAFTDTQYF
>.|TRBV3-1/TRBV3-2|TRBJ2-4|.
TGTGCCAGCAGCCGAACCTCCCAGGGAAACATTCAGTACTTC
CASSRTSQGNIQYF
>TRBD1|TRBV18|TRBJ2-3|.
TGTGCCAGCTCCCTCGGGACAGGGCGCACAGATACGCAGTATTTT
CASSLGTGRTDTQYF
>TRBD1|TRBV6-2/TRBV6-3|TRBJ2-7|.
TGTGCCAGCAGTTACAGGGGACAGGGAAACGAGCAGTACTTC
CASSYRGQGNEQYF
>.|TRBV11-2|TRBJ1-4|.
TGTGCCAGCAGCTGGGGCGAAAAACTGTTTTTT
CASSWGEKLFF
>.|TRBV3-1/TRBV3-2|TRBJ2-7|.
TGTGCCAGCAGCCAAGGAGCAGGGGGGTACGAGCAGTACTTC
CASSQGAGGYEQYF
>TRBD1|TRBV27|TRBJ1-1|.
TGTGCCAGCAGTGGCAGGGGGATCGGAACTGAAGCTTTCTTT
CASSGRGIGTEAFF
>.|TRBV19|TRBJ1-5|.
TGTGCCAGTAATGTCGGACACCAAGGGGGATTTAGCAATCAGCCCCAGCATTTT
CASNVGHQGGFSNQPQHF
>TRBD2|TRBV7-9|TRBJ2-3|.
TGTGCCAGCAGCCCTCTAGCGGGGGGGACAGATACGCAGTATTTT
CASSPLAGGTDTQYF
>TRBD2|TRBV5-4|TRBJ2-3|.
TGTGCCAGCAGCCGCGAGGCGAACGGGGGGGCCTCAGATACGCAGTATTTT
CASSREANGGASDTQYF
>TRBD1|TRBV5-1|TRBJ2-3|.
TGCGCCAGCAGCTTGCAGGGGGTCGGCACAGATACGCAGTATTTT
CASSLQGVGTDTQYF
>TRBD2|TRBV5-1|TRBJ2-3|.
TGCGCCAGCAGCTTGAACGGGGGGGCTGGCACAGATACGCAGTATTTT
CASSLNGGAGTDTQYF
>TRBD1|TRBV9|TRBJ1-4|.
TGTGCCAGCAGCGAGGGGACCGGGGGAGGGACAGGCCTTAATGAAAAACTGTTTTTT
CASSEGTGGGTGLNEKLFF
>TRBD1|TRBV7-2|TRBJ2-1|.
TGTGCCAGCAGCTTCTCAAGACAGGGTACCAATGAGCAGTTCTTC
CASSFSRQGTNEQFF
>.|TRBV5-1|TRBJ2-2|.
TGCGCCAGCAGCTTGGTTCCTCCCCCCACCGGGGAGCTGTTTTTT
CASSLVPPPTGELFF
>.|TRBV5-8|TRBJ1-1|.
TGTGCCAGCAGCTTTCAGGGTACGGACACTGAAGCTTTCTTT
CASSFQGTDTEAFF